In its sample, the clone carrying this TCR beta chain was seen many times. Antigen: not known. The entry originates in a study of read filtering for tumor transcriptome and immune sequencing. Study in general: Patients were around 17 male and around 15 female, mean age approximately 70 years, range 47 to 80. Transcriptome libraries were built from DNase-treated RNA.

V trimming: 5 bases; J trimming: 8 bases; junction bases outside the gene matches: 8. The CDR3 length is 14 residues. Germline values: CDR1 SEHNR, CDR2 FQNEAQ (reference sequence). The library was built from around 380 ng RNA with molecular barcoded adaptors for alpha/delta and beta/gamma chains. Via MiXCR, TCRdb re-called the reads, giving one row per CDR3 protein. This table holds 100,000 to 150,000 distinct CDR3 sequences, about an eighth found once. The study, taken as a whole, reports: Even smaller IR-seq throughput identified most shared clonotypes.

Specimen: a population of CD138-negative cells sorted from bone marrow. This sequence originates from a donor at least 40 years old with multiple myeloma. The rearrangement joins TRBV7-9 to TRBJ1-4, with 7 nucleotides matching TRBD1. Written as DNA, the CDR3 is TGTGCCAGCAGCCGATCTGACAGGGTGGAAAAACTGTTTTTT. It specifies CASSRSDRVEKLFF.